A selection of T cell receptor beta chains follows, all from one sample in a study of OX40 agonist ivuxolimab in advanced cancers. Here immunoSEQ multiplex PCR was the method, and the copy in TCRdb shows in-frame clones only, minus some. There are around 13,000 clones in the sample; approximately 72% occur only once, and roughly 30% lies in the top ten. The material sequenced was CD4+ or CD8+ T cells sorted from blood, taken in a trial of the OX40 agonist ivuxolimab. The origin of the receptors is an adult with an advanced solid tumor such as melanoma, head and neck, liver or kidney cancer. CDR3s include the opening cysteine and the closing phenylalanine or tryptophan. The order of the fields is V gene, CDR3 length, clone size, J gene, D gene, CDR3 DNA, CDR3 protein. A D gene is named only where the DNA matches it firmly. Clone size is not always given. Where it is, it says once, few, many or a class for expanded clones.

v_call: TRBV6-1; cdr3_length: 10; clone_size: NA; j_call: TRBJ2-5; d_call: NA; cdr3_nt: TGTGCCAGCAGTGATGGGACCCAGTACTTC; cdr3_aa: CASSDGTQYF
v_call: TRBV27; cdr3_length: 14; clone_size: NA; j_call: TRBJ2-7; d_call: NA; cdr3_nt: TGTGCCAGCAGTTTAGGCGGGCCGAGCTACGAGCAGTACTTC; cdr3_aa: CASSLGGPSYEQYF
v_call: TRBV6-1; cdr3_length: 13; clone_size: NA; j_call: TRBJ1-1; d_call: NA; cdr3_nt: TGTGCCAGCAGTTTGAGTGAGCAGACTGAAGCTTTCTTT; cdr3_aa: CASSLSEQTEAFF
v_call: TRBV13; cdr3_length: 13; clone_size: NA; j_call: TRBJ1-2; d_call: NA; cdr3_nt: TGTGCCAGCCGGCAAGCGATAAACTATGGCTACACCTTC; cdr3_aa: CASRQAINYGYTF
v_call: TRBV11-2; cdr3_length: 15; clone_size: large; j_call: TRBJ1-1; d_call: NA; cdr3_nt: TGTGCCAGCAGCCCACTCTCAGGCTCCTCCCCTCCGGCTTTCTTT; cdr3_aa: CASSPLSGSSPPAFF
v_call: TRBV9; cdr3_length: 15; clone_size: NA; j_call: TRBJ1-2; d_call: TRBD1; cdr3_nt: TGTGCCAGCAGCGAACCTCGGGACAGGTCGCATGGCTACACCTTC; cdr3_aa: CASSEPRDRSHGYTF
v_call: TRBV27; cdr3_length: 15; clone_size: once; j_call: TRBJ2-1; d_call: NA; cdr3_nt: TGTGCCAGCAGTTTACTTGGGGGCGCATACAATGAGCAGTTCTTC; cdr3_aa: CASSLLGGAYNEQFF
v_call: TRBV7-9; cdr3_length: 17; clone_size: NA; j_call: TRBJ2-3; d_call: TRBD1; cdr3_nt: TGTGCCAGCAGCCTCACATCCGGGACAGGACTGCGAGATACGCAGTATTTT; cdr3_aa: CASSLTSGTGLRDTQYF
v_call: TRBV9; cdr3_length: 14; clone_size: NA; j_call: TRBJ1-1; d_call: TRBD1; cdr3_nt: TGTGCCAGCAGTGAATGGGACAGGGTTAATGAAGCTTTCTTT; cdr3_aa: CASSEWDRVNEAFF
v_call: TRBV6-4; cdr3_length: 13; clone_size: NA; j_call: TRBJ2-1; d_call: NA; cdr3_nt: TGTGCCAGCAGTCCTTCTAGCGCCAATGAGCAGTTCTTC; cdr3_aa: CASSPSSANEQFF
v_call: TRBV19; cdr3_length: 14; clone_size: NA; j_call: TRBJ2-1; d_call: TRBD1; cdr3_nt: TGTGCCAGTAGTGCCGATTACAGGGGAAATGAGCAGTTCTTC; cdr3_aa: CASSADYRGNEQFF
v_call: TRBV6-4; cdr3_length: 14; clone_size: NA; j_call: TRBJ1-1; d_call: NA; cdr3_nt: TGTGCCAGCAGTGAAAGTCAGGAGAACACTGAAGCTTTCTTT; cdr3_aa: CASSESQENTEAFF
v_call: TRBV13; cdr3_length: 14; clone_size: NA; j_call: TRBJ2-5; d_call: NA; cdr3_nt: TGTGCCAGCAGTTCATTCGGTGGACAAGAGACCCAGTACTTC; cdr3_aa: CASSSFGGQETQYF
v_call: TRBV4-1; cdr3_length: 15; clone_size: NA; j_call: TRBJ2-7; d_call: TRBD2; cdr3_nt: TGCGCCAGCAGCCACGAGGCGGGAGGGCGATACGAGCAGTACTTC; cdr3_aa: CASSHEAGGRYEQYF
v_call: TRBV10-3; cdr3_length: 15; clone_size: NA; j_call: TRBJ1-4; d_call: NA; cdr3_nt: TGTGCCATCAGTGACCCGACAGCAACTAATGAAAAACTGTTTTTT; cdr3_aa: CAISDPTATNEKLFF
v_call: TRBV7-9; cdr3_length: 18; clone_size: NA; j_call: TRBJ2-3; d_call: TRBD1; cdr3_nt: TGTGCCAGCAGCTTTCGAGGGGGCAGAGTTTGGGACACAGATACGCAGTATTTT; cdr3_aa: CASSFRGGRVWDTDTQYF
v_call: TRBV30; cdr3_length: 13; clone_size: NA; j_call: TRBJ2-7; d_call: TRBD2; cdr3_nt: TGTGCCTGGAGTGTATTACTAGCGGGAGGGCAGTACTTC; cdr3_aa: CAWSVLLAGGQYF
v_call: TRBV5-6; cdr3_length: 12; clone_size: once; j_call: TRBJ2-2; d_call: NA; cdr3_nt: TGTGTCAGCAGCCATGGGACCGGGGAGCTGTTTTTT; cdr3_aa: CVSSHGTGELFF
v_call: TRBV28; cdr3_length: 15; clone_size: NA; j_call: TRBJ2-3; d_call: NA; cdr3_nt: TGTGCCAGCAGTTTGGGGGTCCTTAGCACAGATACGCAGTATTTT; cdr3_aa: CASSLGVLSTDTQYF
v_call: TRBV28; cdr3_length: 15; clone_size: NA; j_call: TRBJ2-1; d_call: TRBD2; cdr3_nt: TGTGCCAGCAGTTACCCTAGCGGGAACTACAATGAGCAGTTCTTC; cdr3_aa: CASSYPSGNYNEQFF
v_call: TRBV28; cdr3_length: 17; clone_size: few; j_call: TRBJ2-3; d_call: NA; cdr3_nt: TGTGCCAGCAGTTCCCTATTTGAGGGGGTCCCTGGTGATACGCAGTATTTT; cdr3_aa: CASSSLFEGVPGDTQYF
v_call: TRBV28; cdr3_length: 15; clone_size: medium-sized; j_call: TRBJ1-2; d_call: NA; cdr3_nt: TGTGCCAGCAGTTTAGAGGAAGGGACTAACTATGGCTACACCTTC; cdr3_aa: CASSLEEGTNYGYTF
v_call: TRBV7-9; cdr3_length: 16; clone_size: NA; j_call: TRBJ2-7; d_call: TRBD2; cdr3_nt: TGTGCCAGCAGCGGAGAGACTAGCGGGAGTGCCTACGAGCAGTACTTC; cdr3_aa: CASSGETSGSAYEQYF
v_call: TRBV27; cdr3_length: 15; clone_size: few; j_call: TRBJ2-7; d_call: TRBD1; cdr3_nt: TGTGCCAGCAGTCCGGGACAGGGACTCTCCTACGAGCAGTACTTC; cdr3_aa: CASSPGQGLSYEQYF
v_call: TRBV11-3; cdr3_length: 14; clone_size: NA; j_call: TRBJ2-1; d_call: NA; cdr3_nt: TGTGCCAGCAGCCCCTCGGGCGGGTACAATGAGCAGTTCTTC; cdr3_aa: CASSPSGGYNEQFF
v_call: TRBV6-5; cdr3_length: 11; clone_size: NA; j_call: TRBJ1-1; d_call: NA; cdr3_nt: TGTGCCAGCAGTAAATTCTCTGAAGCTTTCTTT; cdr3_aa: CASSKFSEAFF
v_call: TRBV23-1; cdr3_length: 17; clone_size: few; j_call: TRBJ1-1; d_call: NA; cdr3_nt: TGCGCCAGCACCTCAATCTCCCGACTCGGGAAAAACACTGAAGCTTTCTTT; cdr3_aa: CASTSISRLGKNTEAFF
v_call: TRBV4-2; cdr3_length: 12; clone_size: few; j_call: TRBJ2-7; d_call: NA; cdr3_nt: TGTGCCAGCAGCGCACGGGGCTACGAGCAGTACTTC; cdr3_aa: CASSARGYEQYF
v_call: TRBV29-1; cdr3_length: 13; clone_size: NA; j_call: TRBJ2-7; d_call: NA; cdr3_nt: TGCAGCGCAAGGGTTGGGGGAAACTACGAGCAGTACTTC; cdr3_aa: CSARVGGNYEQYF
v_call: TRBV21-1; cdr3_length: 13; clone_size: NA; j_call: TRBJ2-1; d_call: NA; cdr3_nt: TGTGCCAGCAGCAACCCAGGGTTCGATGAGCAGTTCTTC; cdr3_aa: CASSNPGFDEQFF
v_call: TRBV30; cdr3_length: 12; clone_size: NA; j_call: TRBJ2-5; d_call: NA; cdr3_nt: TGTGCCTGGTCTACGGGTTGGGAGACCCAGTACTTC; cdr3_aa: CAWSTGWETQYF
v_call: TRBV19; cdr3_length: 15; clone_size: NA; j_call: TRBJ2-5; d_call: NA; cdr3_nt: TGTGCCAGTAGTATATCTTTGGCAGCCGAAGAGACCCAGTACTTC; cdr3_aa: CASSISLAAEETQYF
v_call: TRBV19; cdr3_length: 17; clone_size: NA; j_call: TRBJ1-5; d_call: TRBD1; cdr3_nt: TGTGCCAGTAGTATTTGGTTTATTGGGACAGGCAATCAGCCCCAGCATTTT; cdr3_aa: CASSIWFIGTGNQPQHF
v_call: TRBV5-8; cdr3_length: 15; clone_size: few; j_call: TRBJ2-3; d_call: NA; cdr3_nt: TGTGCCAGCAGCTTGACTAGCAAAAGCACAGATACGCAGTATTTT; cdr3_aa: CASSLTSKSTDTQYF
v_call: TRBV7-9; cdr3_length: 16; clone_size: NA; j_call: TRBJ2-1; d_call: TRBD2; cdr3_nt: TGTGCCAGCAGCAACACCGGGACTAGCGGGAGTTATGAGCAGTTCTTC; cdr3_aa: CASSNTGTSGSYEQFF
v_call: TRBV27; cdr3_length: 16; clone_size: few; j_call: TRBJ1-1; d_call: NA; cdr3_nt: TGTGCCAGCAGTTCAGGGACACCAGAGGAATACACTGAAGCTTTCTTT; cdr3_aa: CASSSGTPEEYTEAFF
v_call: TRBV6-5; cdr3_length: 13; clone_size: NA; j_call: TRBJ2-5; d_call: NA; cdr3_nt: TGTGCCGGCACCGACGTGGCGTTAGAGACCCAGTACTTC; cdr3_aa: CAGTDVALETQYF
v_call: TRBV27; cdr3_length: 13; clone_size: NA; j_call: TRBJ1-1; d_call: NA; cdr3_nt: TGTGCCAGTTTTCAGGGGCCTGGTCTCGCAGCTTTCTTT; cdr3_aa: CASFQGPGLAAFF
v_call: TRBV11-3; cdr3_length: 16; clone_size: NA; j_call: TRBJ2-2; d_call: TRBD1; cdr3_nt: TGTGCCAGCAGCTTAAGACAGGGGACCAACACCGGGGAGCTGTTTTTT; cdr3_aa: CASSLRQGTNTGELFF
v_call: TRBV27; cdr3_length: 15; clone_size: NA; j_call: TRBJ1-5; d_call: NA; cdr3_nt: TGTGCCAGCAGTTTATCTAGCAGGGTTTACCAGCCCCAGCATTTT; cdr3_aa: CASSLSSRVYQPQHF
v_call: TRBV12-5; cdr3_length: 16; clone_size: NA; j_call: TRBJ2-2; d_call: TRBD1; cdr3_nt: TGTGCTAGTGGCTTAGACAGGGCTCCCAACACCGGGGAGCTGTTTTTT; cdr3_aa: CASGLDRAPNTGELFF
v_call: TRBV6-6; cdr3_length: 14; clone_size: NA; j_call: TRBJ1-1; d_call: NA; cdr3_nt: TGTGCCAGCAGAAGGCCCCCAGTCTGGACTGAAGCTTTCTTT; cdr3_aa: CASRRPPVWTEAFF
v_call: TRBV6-5; cdr3_length: 15; clone_size: NA; j_call: TRBJ2-3; d_call: NA; cdr3_nt: TGTGCCAGCAGCCCCCGGGAGCGGTTCACAGATACGCAGTATTTT; cdr3_aa: CASSPRERFTDTQYF
v_call: TRBV7-9; cdr3_length: 15; clone_size: NA; j_call: TRBJ2-5; d_call: TRBD2; cdr3_nt: TGTGCCAGCAGCTTACGCGGGGGAAGCCAAGAGACCCAGTACTTC; cdr3_aa: CASSLRGGSQETQYF
v_call: TRBV4-1; cdr3_length: 15; clone_size: NA; j_call: TRBJ2-7; d_call: NA; cdr3_nt: TGCGCCAGCAGCCAAGTCGAGGACTTTTCCTACGAGCAGTACTTC; cdr3_aa: CASSQVEDFSYEQYF